The source of this TCR beta chain is a study of T cell responses to AZD1222 COVID-19 vaccine. Study at large: Pooled samples include second doses given at about 4 or 12 weeks.

The study's findings and limits: White British people made up most donors, females outnumbered males, and clonal diversity was possibly underestimated. CD4 TCRs associated with vaccination spanned spike, dominating at 160-218 and 743-854. Increases in Spike-specific TCR breadth and depth were seen after two AZD1222 doses.

The germline gives CDR1 SNHLY, CDR2 FYNNEI. This CDR3 has 19 residues. After removal of 4 bases from V and 4 bases from J, the junction contained 14 bases not matched to a gene. The table came from immunoSEQ multiplex PCR; TCRdb's copy has only in-frame clones and leaves some out. The sample holds 150,000 to 200,000 clones, around 89% seen once. Concerning this clone: Its antigen is still unknown.

The chain joins TRBV2 to TRBJ1-5; 12 positions agree with TRBD1. The receptor was isolated from an adult in good health. Source: peripheral blood, taken on day 0 of AZD1222 vaccination. The CDR3 region is CASSGGTGTGGAGNQPQHF. CDR3 sequence (DNA): TGTGCCAGCAGTGGAGGGACCGGGACAGGGGGCGCGGGGAATCAGCCCCAGCATTTT.